Listed below are T cell receptor beta chains from one sample, sequenced in a study of CD8+CD57+ T cells in acquired aplastic anemia. TCRdb passed the reads through MiXCR, listing each CDR3 protein once. The data contain about 270,000 distinct CDR3 sequences, 56% of them seen just once; the ten biggest clones take up 6.5% to 10%. Sequencing was performed on sorted CD4+, CD8+, or CD8+CD57+ T cells (not recorded which) from PBMCs. The origin of the receptors is a human donor with severe aplastic anemia or a healthy control (not recorded which). Both conserved end residues are part of each CDR3. Fields, in order: D gene, V gene, CDR3 protein. The D gene is left open where the match is weak.

D: NA
V: TRBV5-5
CDR3: CASSHDEGGGTQYF

D: NA
V: TRBV7-2
CDR3: CASSSRIGEQFF

D: NA
V: TRBV29-1
CDR3: CSVSGGDKGLNTEAFF

D: TRBD2
V: TRBV20-1
CDR3: CSARGTSGDDYEQYF

D: NA
V: TRBV24-1
CDR3: CATTGPGSKCPQHF

D: NA
V: TRBV12-3/TRBV12-4
CDR3: CASSLAPAMNTEAFF

D: NA
V: TRBV2
CDR3: CASSGGRNKVQYF

D: NA
V: TRBV5-8
CDR3: CASSRTQPQHF

D: NA
V: TRBV28
CDR3: CASSWYRVDNSPLHF

D: TRBD1
V: TRBV7-8
CDR3: CASIGTGGIYSSYEQYF

D: NA
V: TRBV9
CDR3: CASSPVVSLAYNEQFF

D: TRBD1
V: TRBV24-1
CDR3: CATSLSGTGHDEQYF

D: TRBD2
V: TRBV14
CDR3: CASSPLAGDVVEQYF

D: NA
V: TRBV20-1
CDR3: CSARADGGRYEQYF

D: TRBD1
V: TRBV7-3
CDR3: CASSWGQGYEQYF

D: NA
V: TRBV20-1
CDR3: CSAKRSGDTQYF

D: NA
V: TRBV9
CDR3: CASSGEGGNTIYF

D: NA
V: TRBV5-1
CDR3: CASSLAGRADGELFF

D: TRBD2
V: TRBV24-1
CDR3: CATSDGTSGGTDTQYF

D: TRBD1
V: TRBV5-1
CDR3: CASSRGTGATDTQYF

D: TRBD1
V: TRBV6-4
CDR3: CASSMGRWTRTGLTNYGYTF

D: NA
V: TRBV6-1
CDR3: CASSLGPSSEQFF

D: NA
V: TRBV19
CDR3: CASSIDGTSFYGYTF